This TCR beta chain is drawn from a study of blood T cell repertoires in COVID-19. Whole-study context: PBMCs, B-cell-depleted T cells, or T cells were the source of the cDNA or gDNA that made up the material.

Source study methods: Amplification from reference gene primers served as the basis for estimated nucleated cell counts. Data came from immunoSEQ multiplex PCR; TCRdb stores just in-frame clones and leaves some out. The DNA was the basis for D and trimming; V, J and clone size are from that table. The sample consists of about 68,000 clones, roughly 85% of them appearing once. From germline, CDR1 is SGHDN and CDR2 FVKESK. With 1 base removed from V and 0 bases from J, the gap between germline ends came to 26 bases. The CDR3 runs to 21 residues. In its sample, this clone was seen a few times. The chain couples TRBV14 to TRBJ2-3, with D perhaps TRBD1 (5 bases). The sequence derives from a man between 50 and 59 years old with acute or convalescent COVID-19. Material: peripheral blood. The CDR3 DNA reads TGTGCCAGCAGCCAAGGGTCAGAAGCAAGGGGCCGCCCGATTAGCACAGATACGCAGTATTTT. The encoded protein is CASSQGSEARGRPISTDTQYF.